Shown below are 2 T cell receptor beta chains from a single sample sequenced in a study of breast tumors, draining lymph nodes, adjacent tissues. MiXCR was run by TCRdb on the multiplex PCR reads, yielding one entry per CDR3 protein. The data show approximately 100,000 distinct CDR3 sequences, approximately 22% seen once. The lymph nodes were axillary draining lymph nodes from breast cancer patients. The sequenced sample consisted of axillary lymph node tissue. The receptors stem from a female donor with breast cancer. Some clones in this sample may be carry-over from other donors' samples.

This clonotype has only one observation. This chain connects TRBV19 to TRBJ1-1; perhaps TRBD1 as D (6 bases). CDR1 LNHDA and CDR2 SQIVND come from the germline V gene (reference sequence). V lost 5 bases and J 1 base, leaving 11 bases between the germline ends. The CDR3 totals 14 residues. CDR3 residues: CASSAPTGNTEAFF. The CDR3 bases are TGTGCCAGTAGTGCCCCGACAGGGAACACTGAAGCTTTCTTT.

The chain is built from TRBV2 and TRBJ2-3; 13 bases match TRBD2. CDR3 length: 17 amino acids. The ends lost 5 bases at V and 0 bases at J; junction bases unmatched: 5. CDR1 and CDR2 (germline): SNHLY, FYNNEI. The CDR3 DNA follows: TGTGCCAGCAGTTCCGGGACTAGCGGGACTAGCACAGATACGCAGTATTTT. As protein: CASSSGTSGTSTDTQYF.